What follows are 19 T cell receptor beta chains derived from one specimen sequenced in a study of blood T cell repertoires in COVID-19. Produced via immunoSEQ multiplex PCR; TCRdb's table is partial and in-frame only. The repertoire holds a few hundred thousand clones, with less than 90% as singletons. The sequenced material came from PBMCs or T cells enriched from blood (not recorded which). The origin of the receptors is a woman in her twenties or thirties who had recovered from COVID-19.

The V call is TRBV24-1, the J call TRBJ1-5; 7 positions match TRBD1. The germline gives CDR1 KGHDR, CDR2 SFDVKD. The CDR3 is made up of 16 amino acids. J gave up 1 base and V 3 bases, and 5 bases lay outside the gene matches. In DNA form, the CDR3 reads TGTGCCACCAGTGATCCCGGGACAGCGAGCAATCAGCCCCAGCATTTT. As protein: CATSDPGTASNQPQHF.

The chain employs TRBV10-3 and TRBJ2-7; a possible D gene is TRBD2 (6 bases). Trimming took off 8 bases at V and 5 bases at J, with 13 bases between the two ends. This CDR3 has 12 amino acids. The germline V gene encodes CDR1 ENHRY and CDR2 SYGVKD. The CDR3 DNA reads as TGTGCCATCGGGGGGACGGGTCACGAGCAGTACTTC. It yields the protein CAIGGTGHEQYF.

J is TRBJ2-3 and V is TRBV6-1; unclear D gene. CDR1 is MNHNS, CDR2 SASEGT, per germline. The CDR3 has 15 amino acids. Deletions cut 2 bases from V and 0 bases from J, with 9 bases between. CDR3 in DNA: TGTGCCAGCAGTGAATTTAGCTCTAGCACAGATACGCAGTATTTT. It is translated as CASSEFSSSTDTQYF.

This clone was counted only a few times. The chain couples TRBV28 to TRBJ1-5; a possible D gene is TRBD1 (5 bases). With 6 bases removed from V and 4 bases from J, the gap between germline ends came to 10 bases. The CDR3 loop spans 13 amino acids. Germline loops: CDR1 MDHEN, CDR2 SYDVKM. CDR3 bases: TGTGCCAGCAGCCGACAGTGGAATCAGCCCCAGCATTTT. Amino acid sequence: CASSRQWNQPQHF.

The chain has TRBV11-1 and TRBJ2-7; D call uncertain. Germline CDR1 and CDR2: SGHAT and FQDESV (reference sequence). This CDR3 has 13 amino acids. V was pared by 1 base and J by 5 bases, with 9 bases between. This CDR3 reads CASSLGPRDEQYF. CDR3 nucleotide sequence: TGTGCCAGCAGCTTAGGTCCTCGGGACGAGCAGTACTTC.

J is TRBJ1-2 and V is TRBV7-8; D not certain. Germline assignment: CDR1 SGHVS and CDR2 FQNEAQ. V lost 5 bases, J lost 4 bases, and 11 bases lay in between. The CDR3 runs to 13 residues. The CDR3 loop is CASSRPQFYGYTF. Written as DNA, the CDR3 is TGTGCCAGCAGCCGTCCACAGTTCTATGGCTACACCTTC.

The chain joins TRBV10-1 to TRBJ1-6; no firm D call. CDR1 is WNHNN and CDR2 is SYGVQD in the germline V gene (reference sequence). Between the trimmed V and J ends, which lost 8 bases and 7 bases, there was a span of 18 bases. CDR3 length: 15 amino acids. The CDR3 region has the DNA TGCGCCAGCGGTCGTGAGGTTAGACTAAATTCACCCCTCCACTTT. Protein sequence: CASGREVRLNSPLHF.

This clone occurred a few times. V is TRBV19 and J is TRBJ1-5; a possible D gene is TRBD1 (5 bases). The CDR3 runs to 13 residues. V was shortened by 6 bases and J by 6 bases, with 12 bases between the two germline ends. CDR1 and CDR2 (germline): LNHDA, SQIVND (reference sequence). As DNA, the CDR3 is TGTGCCAGTAGCCAGGGTGCGACTCAGCCCCAGCATTTT. Its translation is CASSQGATQPQHF.

J is TRBJ2-3 and V is TRBV4-1; 7 bases map to TRBD2. Germline CDR1 MGHRA, CDR2 YSYEKL. V was clipped by 2 bases and J by 2 bases; unmatched bases: 4. The length of the CDR3 is 15 residues. The CDR3 is CASSQQRGNTDTQYF. DNA of the CDR3: TGCGCCAGCAGCCAACAGCGGGGAAACACAGATACGCAGTATTTT.

The gene calls are TRBV27 and TRBJ2-6, with 8 nucleotides matching TRBD1. There are 18 residues in the CDR3. Germline CDR1 is MNHEY and CDR2 is SMNVEV (reference sequence). V lost 3 bases, J lost 0 bases, and 7 bases stayed unmatched. For the CDR3, the DNA is TGTGCCAGCAGTTTGTCCGGGACAGGAGTCTCTGGGGCCAACGTCCTGACTTTC. Protein product: CASSLSGTGVSGANVLTF.

CDR3 amino acids: CASSQDRRGLGYTF. The CDR3 region has the DNA TGTGCCAGCAGCCAAGACCGCAGGGGATTGGGCTACACCTTC. The chain joins TRBV14 to TRBJ1-2; perhaps TRBD1 as D (6 bases). This CDR3 comprises 14 residues. The V end lost 0 bases, the J end lost 8 bases, and 13 bases lay between the germline ends. Per the germline V gene, CDR1 is SGHDN and CDR2 is FVKESK.

This chain connects TRBV10-3 to TRBJ1-1; TRBD1 might be the D (5 bases). V was cut by 5 bases and J by 8 bases, with 9 bases left in between. The CDR3 extends over 11 amino acids. From germline, CDR1 is ENHRY and CDR2 SYGVKD. The chain's CDR3 is CAISSQGEAFF. The CDR3 nucleotides read TGTGCCATCAGTTCGCAGGGCGAAGCTTTCTTT.

The rearrangement uses TRBV5-1 and TRBJ1-1; TRBD1 agrees at 7 bases. After removal of 3 bases from V and 0 bases from J, the junction contained 5 bases not matched to a gene. CDR1 and CDR2 from the germline V gene are SGHRS and YFSETQ. CDR3 size: 15 residues. CDR3: CASSSQGTVNTEAFF. The DNA for the CDR3 is TGCGCCAGCAGCTCTCAAGGGACAGTGAACACTGAAGCTTTCTTT.

This chain joins TRBV28 and TRBJ1-5; D perhaps matches TRBD1 (5 bases). This CDR3 contains 16 residues. CDR1 MDHEN and CDR2 SYDVKM come from the germline V gene. The V end lost 2 bases, the J end lost 3 bases, and 14 bases lay between the germline ends. The CDR3 DNA sequence: TGTGCCAGCAGTTTAGAGGTCGCAGGGAACAATCAGCCCCAGCATTTT. This translates into CASSLEVAGNNQPQHF.

A single count supports this clone. V and J are TRBV6-1 and TRBJ1-1, with TRBD1 matching 9 bases. This CDR3 comprises 14 residues. The germline V gene encodes CDR1 MNHNS and CDR2 SASEGT. With 2 bases clipped from V and 10 bases from J, the junction kept 8 bases outside the gene matches. The CDR3 region is CASSETGGKMGAFF. As DNA, the CDR3 is TGTGCCAGCAGTGAAACAGGGGGCAAGATGGGAGCTTTCTTT.

The chain has TRBV7-2 and TRBJ1-5; D unclear. The CDR3 sequence is 16 residues long. The V end was cut by 1 base, the J end by 4 bases, with 14 bases between. Germline loops: CDR1 SGHTA, CDR2 FQGNSA. CDR3 residues: CASSLGPGRVNQPQHF. The CDR3 DNA reads TGTGCCAGCAGCTTAGGTCCTGGCCGGGTGAATCAGCCCCAGCATTTT.

CDR3 in DNA: TGTGCCAGCAGCTCTACAGGGGGACGCACCGGGGAGCTGTTTTTT. It yields the protein CASSSTGGRTGELFF. J is TRBJ2-2 and V is TRBV7-2; 8 bases match TRBD1. The CDR3 contains 15 residues. J was trimmed by 4 bases and V by 4 bases; bases with no gene match: 5. Looked up from germline, CDR1 is SGHTA and CDR2 is FQGNSA.

This rearrangement joins TRBV28 to TRBJ2-7, with 9 bases fitting TRBD1. This CDR3 has 16 amino acids. V gave up 6 bases and J gave up 5 bases; unmatched junction bases: 14. Germline CDR1 reads MDHEN; CDR2 reads SYDVKM. This CDR3 is CASSSNSGTGFHEQYF. The DNA for the CDR3 is TGTGCCAGCAGCTCGAATTCCGGGACAGGGTTCCACGAGCAGTACTTC. Full variable domain (outside the CDR3, taken from reference TRBV28 and TRBJ2-7): DVKVTQSSRYLVKRTGEKVFLECVQDMDHENMFWYRQDPGLGLRLIYFSYDVKMKEKGDIPEGYSVSREKKERFSLILESASTNQTSMYLCASSSNSGTGFHEQYFGPGTRLTVT.

The chain uses TRBV7-9 and TRBJ1-1; D perhaps matches TRBD1 (6 bases). This CDR3 has 14 amino acids. V lost 1 base and J lost 4, with 10 bases in between. In germline, CDR1 is SEHNR, CDR2 FQNEAQ (reference sequence). For the CDR3, the DNA is TGTGCCAGCAGCTTAGGCAGAGGGGGCACTGAAGCTTTCTTT. Translating it yields CASSLGRGGTEAFF.